This T cell receptor beta chain was sequenced during a study of response to subunit inactivated influenza vaccine. Overall study findings and caveats: Few new T cells, the authors suggested, are recruited by each seasonal influenza vaccination.

This clonotype was seen ten or more times. No antigen is known for it. TCRdb analysed the RT-PCR reads with MiXCR anew, one entry per CDR3 protein. The sample holds 610,000 or so distinct CDR3 sequences, 14% seen once. The V end lost 0 bases, the J end lost 4 bases, and 6 bases lay between the germline ends. The germline V gene encodes CDR1 LNHNV and CDR2 YYDKDF (reference sequence). The CDR3 is 13 amino acids. The chain carries TRBV15 and TRBJ2-5; no reliable D call. Sequencing used PBMCs from blood, obtained approximately 12 days after vaccination. The TCR comes from a man aged 45-60 years who received an inactivated influenza vaccine. CDR3 sequence (DNA): TGTGCCACCAGCAGAGATAGAGGAGAGACCCAGTACTTC. Protein sequence: CATSRDRGETQYF.